This T cell receptor (beta chain) was sequenced in a study of cytomegalovirus exposure and HLA in healthy donors. PCR primers comprised 60 Vbeta and 13 Jbeta primers. Data came from immunoSEQ multiplex PCR; TCRdb stores just in-frame clones and leaves some out. This table has 130,000 or so clones, 65% to 85% appearing once. Germline assignment: CDR1 MNHEY and CDR2 SVGAGI. CDR3 length equals 15 residues. The V segment lost 6 bases and the J segment 7 bases; nucleotides outside the gene matches: 12. Healthy donors of bone marrow made up the group. Despite likely unrecorded immune exposures, the donors were nominally healthy at the time of sampling. A note on this clone: Its antigen is not known.

Study outcomes and limitations: Cytomegalovirus-associated TCR beta chains were listed, numbering some 150. Some V segments (TRBV6-2 and TRBV6-3 among them) were excluded as indistinguishable.

What was sequenced was PBMCs. The rearrangement joins TRBV6-5 to TRBJ2-1, with 7 bases matching TRBD2. This receptor was identified in a woman aged 40 to 49 in good health and CMV-seropositive. This chain's CDR3 is CASRHVVGGRNEQFF. The CDR3 DNA sequence: TGTGCCAGCAGGCATGTGGTGGGAGGGCGTAATGAGCAGTTCTTC.